These 6 T cell receptor beta chains were sequenced from one sample in a study of early T cells in non-severe SARS-CoV-2 infection. Each CDR3 protein is one row after TCRdb ran MiXCR on the 5' RACE reads. Of tens of thousands of distinct CDR3 sequences listed, around 5.1% were seen once; the top ten hold 11%. The source material was whole blood. All receptors derive from an adult who was a healthcare worker with PCR-confirmed SARS-CoV-2 infection or an uninfected control (not recorded which).

The chain has TRBV29-1 and TRBJ2-5; 10 bases match TRBD2. Losses at the gene ends were 4 bases for V and 1 base for J; bases not matched to a gene: 6. The CDR3 has 15 residues. The germline V gene has CDR1 SQVTM and CDR2 ANQGSEA. CDR3 loop: CSVVSVAGGQETQYF. The CDR3 DNA is TGCAGCGTTGTTTCCGTAGCGGGAGGCCAAGAGACCCAGTACTTC.

This clonotype has a handful of counts. The V and J genes are TRBV6-2 or TRBV6-3 and TRBJ2-5; D is undetermined. Trimming cost V 5 bases and J 4 bases, with 8 bases left between them. The germline CDR1 and CDR2 sequences are MNHEY and SVGEGT. The length of the CDR3 is 12 residues. DNA of the CDR3: TGTGCCAGCAGTCCCACCCCAGAGACCCAGTACTTC. It is translated as CASSPTPETQYF.

A few counts support this clonotype. CDR3 nucleotides: TGTGCCAGCAGTTACACGGTTGCCCAAGAGACCCAGTACTTC. It yields the protein CASSYTVAQETQYF. V and J are TRBV6-5 and TRBJ2-5; no reliable D call. This CDR3 comprises 14 residues. CDR1 and CDR2 (germline): MNHEY, SVGAGI. V gave up 2 bases and J gave up 1 base, with 8 bases separating them.

This chain uses TRBV4-3 with TRBJ2-2; TRBD1 is a possible D gene (6 bases). Germline CDR1 and CDR2: LGHNA and YSLEER. The CDR3 loop spans 14 amino acids. V lost 2 bases, J lost 5 bases, and 9 bases lay in between. In nucleotides, the CDR3 is TGCGCCAGCAGCCAACTTACAGGGACCGGGGAGCTGTTTTTT. It encodes CASSQLTGTGELFF.

The sample holds a few counts of this clonotype. This rearrangement joins TRBV20-1 to TRBJ1-1; 9 positions match TRBD1. With V trimmed by 3 bases and J by 5 bases, 19 bases remained unmatched. CDR3 length: 18 residues. The germline gives CDR1 DFQATT, CDR2 SNEGSKA (reference sequence). CDR3 sequence reads: CSASYHPDRGVVRTEAFF. In nucleotides, the CDR3 is TGCAGTGCTAGTTACCACCCCGACAGGGGGGTCGTGCGGACTGAAGCTTTCTTT.

This clonotype was counted at least ten times. The chain is built from TRBV4-2 and TRBJ1-1; D is possibly TRBD1 (5 bases). Germline V gene sequence: CDR1 LGHNA, CDR2 YNFKEQ. The V gene lost 6 bases and the J gene lost 3 bases, with 17 bases spanning the gap. The length of the CDR3 is 15 residues. Here the CDR3 reads CASRSRSGGDTEAFF. The CDR3 DNA sequence: TGTGCCAGCAGATCCCGAAGCGGAGGGGACACTGAAGCTTTCTTT.